This TCR beta chain stems from a study of CD8 T cells in ankylosing spondylitis. General observations from the study: For ankylosing spondylitis blood, a TCR beta motif of about 8 highly homologous variants appeared characteristic. In synovial fluid and blood from reactive arthritis, some motif variants were previously reported.

V lost 5 bases and J 4 bases, leaving 15 bases between the germline ends. From germline, CDR1 is MNHNS and CDR2 SASEGT. The CDR3 is made up of 14 amino acids. Quantitative 5'-RACE with molecular barcodes produced the TCR beta libraries. Using its own MiXCR run on the 5' RACE reads, TCRdb lists one record per CDR3 protein. The table includes around 490,000 distinct CDR3 sequences, approximately 5.3% detected once. Worth noting for this clonotype: Its antigen is not known.

This TCR derives from a male donor with ankylosing spondylitis. This chain links TRBV6-1 with TRBJ2-7; D may match TRBD1 or TRBD2 (5 bases each). The specimen sequenced was blood, either unsorted or a sorted T cell fraction (not recorded which). The CDR3 region is CASSRGGQGYEQYF. CDR3 DNA sequence: TGTGCCAGCAGTCGCGGCGGGCAGGGATACGAGCAGTACTTC.